This TCR beta chain emerged from a study of T-cell reconstitution after alpha-beta-depleted transplantation in children. Whole-study results and caveats: In patients about two months after transplant, alpha-beta T cells reportedly arose from several hundred expanded graft clones.

With respect to this clonotype: The antigen is undetermined.

The CDR3 has 13 residues. CDR1 is MNHEY and CDR2 is SMNVEV in the germline V gene (reference sequence). V gave up 4 bases and J gave up 3 bases, with 10 bases separating them. Construction of the TCRbeta library involved unique molecular identifiers. From the PCR reads, TCRdb called clonotypes with MiXCR, one entry per CDR3 protein. This sample yields approximately 500,000 distinct CDR3 sequences, of which roughly a tenth are seen a single time; about 2.1% belongs to the top ten. V usage is TRBV27 and J usage is TRBJ2-7, with a possible D match to TRBD2 (5 bases). Sample: PBMCs, taken before TCRalphabeta/CD19-depleted stem cell transplant. This sequence was found in a child aged 2-15 years with inherited bone marrow failure, due to receive a stem cell transplant. Written as DNA, the CDR3 is TGTGCCAGCAGTTCCGGGGTGTTCTACGAGCAGTACTTC. It encodes CASSSGVFYEQYF.